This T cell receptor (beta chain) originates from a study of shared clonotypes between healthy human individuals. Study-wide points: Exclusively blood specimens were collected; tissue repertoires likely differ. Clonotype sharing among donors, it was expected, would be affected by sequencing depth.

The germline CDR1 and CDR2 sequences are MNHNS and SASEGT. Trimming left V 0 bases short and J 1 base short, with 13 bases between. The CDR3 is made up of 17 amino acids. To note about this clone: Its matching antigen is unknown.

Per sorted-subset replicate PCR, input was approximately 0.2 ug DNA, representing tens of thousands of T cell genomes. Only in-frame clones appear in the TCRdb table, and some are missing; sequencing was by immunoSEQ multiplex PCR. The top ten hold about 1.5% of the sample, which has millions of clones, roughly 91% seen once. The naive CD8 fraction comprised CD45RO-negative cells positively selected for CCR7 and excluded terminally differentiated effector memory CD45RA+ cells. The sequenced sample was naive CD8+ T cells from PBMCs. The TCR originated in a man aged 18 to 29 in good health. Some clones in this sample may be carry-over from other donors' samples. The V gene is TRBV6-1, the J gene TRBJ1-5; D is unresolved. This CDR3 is CASSEARDIWSNQPQHF. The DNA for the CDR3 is TGTGCCAGCAGTGAAGCGCGCGACATCTGGAGCAATCAGCCCCAGCATTTT.